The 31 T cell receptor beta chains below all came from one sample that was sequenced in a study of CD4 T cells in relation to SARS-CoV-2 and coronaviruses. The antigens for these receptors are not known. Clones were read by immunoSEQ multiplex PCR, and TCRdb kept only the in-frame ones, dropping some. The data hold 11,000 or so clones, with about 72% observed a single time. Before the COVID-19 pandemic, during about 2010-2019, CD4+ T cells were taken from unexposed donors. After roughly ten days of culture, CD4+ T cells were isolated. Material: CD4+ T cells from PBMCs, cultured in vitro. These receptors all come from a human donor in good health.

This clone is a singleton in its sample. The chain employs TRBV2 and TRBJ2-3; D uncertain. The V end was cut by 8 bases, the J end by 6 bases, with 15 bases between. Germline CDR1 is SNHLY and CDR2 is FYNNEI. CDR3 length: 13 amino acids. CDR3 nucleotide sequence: TGTGCCAGCGTATTACGACTGACGGATACGCAGTATTTT. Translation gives CASVLRLTDTQYF.

The CDR3 loop reads CASSLVAGPNEKLFF. The CDR3, as DNA: TGTGCCAGCAGCTTAGTCGCGGGGCCCAATGAAAAACTGTTTTTT. The genes are TRBV7-7 and TRBJ1-4; a weak D match, TRBD1 (5 bases). With 1 base removed from V and 5 bases from J, the gap between germline ends came to 11 bases. Germline CDR1 is SSHAT and CDR2 is FNYEAQ (reference sequence). The CDR3 contains 15 residues.

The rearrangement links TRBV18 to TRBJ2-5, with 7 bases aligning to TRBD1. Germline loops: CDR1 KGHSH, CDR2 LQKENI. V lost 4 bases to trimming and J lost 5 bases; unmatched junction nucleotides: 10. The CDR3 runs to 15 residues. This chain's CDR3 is CASSLQGQAGETQYF. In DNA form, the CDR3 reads TGTGCCAGCTCACTGCAAGGACAGGCGGGTGAGACCCAGTACTTC. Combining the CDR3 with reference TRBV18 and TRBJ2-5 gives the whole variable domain NAGVMQNPRHLVRRRGQEARLRCSPMKGHSHVYWYRQLPEEGLKFMVYLQKENIIDESGMPKERFSAEFPKEGPSILRIQQVVRGDSAAYFCASSLQGQAGETQYFGPGTRLLVL.

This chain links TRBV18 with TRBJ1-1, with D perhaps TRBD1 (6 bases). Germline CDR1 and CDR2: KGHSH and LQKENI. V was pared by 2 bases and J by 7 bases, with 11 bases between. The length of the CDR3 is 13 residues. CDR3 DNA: TGTGCCAGCTCACCAGCCAGGGGTCGTGAAGCTTTCTTT. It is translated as CASSPARGREAFF.

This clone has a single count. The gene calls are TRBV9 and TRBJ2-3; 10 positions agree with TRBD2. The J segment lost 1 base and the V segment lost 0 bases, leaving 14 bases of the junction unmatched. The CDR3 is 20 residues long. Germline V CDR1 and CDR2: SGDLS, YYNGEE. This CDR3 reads CASSVAGLAGVVGRTDTQYF. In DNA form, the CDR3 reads TGTGCCAGCAGCGTAGCTGGGCTAGCGGGGGTAGTGGGGCGCACAGATACGCAGTATTTT. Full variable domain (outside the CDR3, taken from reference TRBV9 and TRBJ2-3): DSGVTQTPKHLITATGQRVTLRCSPRSGDLSVYWYQQSLDQGLQFLIQYYNGEERAKGNILERFSAQQFPDLHSELNLSSLELGDSALYFCASSVAGLAGVVGRTDTQYFGPGTRLTVL.

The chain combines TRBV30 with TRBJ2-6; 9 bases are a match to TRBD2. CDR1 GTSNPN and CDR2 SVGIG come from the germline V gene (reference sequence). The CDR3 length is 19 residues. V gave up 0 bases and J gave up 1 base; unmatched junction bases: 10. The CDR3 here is CAWSVWREGGISGANVLTF. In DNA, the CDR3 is TGTGCCTGGAGTGTTTGGCGGGAGGGTGGGATTTCTGGGGCCAACGTCCTGACTTTC.

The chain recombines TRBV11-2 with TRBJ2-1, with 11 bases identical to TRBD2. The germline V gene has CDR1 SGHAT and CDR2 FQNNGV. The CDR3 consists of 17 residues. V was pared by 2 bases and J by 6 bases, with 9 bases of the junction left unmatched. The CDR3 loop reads CASSLNLAGGGSNEQFF. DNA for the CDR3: TGTGCCAGCAGCTTAAATCTAGCGGGAGGCGGAAGCAATGAGCAGTTCTTC.

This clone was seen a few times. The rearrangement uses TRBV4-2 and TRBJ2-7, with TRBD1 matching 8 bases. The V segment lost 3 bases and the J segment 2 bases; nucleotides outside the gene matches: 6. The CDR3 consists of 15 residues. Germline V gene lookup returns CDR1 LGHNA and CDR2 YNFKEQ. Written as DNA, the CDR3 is TGTGCCAGCAGCCAGGCTCGACAGGGGACCTACGAGCAGTACTTC. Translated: CASSQARQGTYEQYF.

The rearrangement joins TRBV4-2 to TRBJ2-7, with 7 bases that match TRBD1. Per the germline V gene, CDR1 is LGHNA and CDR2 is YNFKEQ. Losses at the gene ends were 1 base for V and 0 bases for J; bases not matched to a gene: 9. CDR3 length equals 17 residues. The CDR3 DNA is TGTGCCAGCAGCCAAGTAAGTTCGGGACAGAGCTCCTACGAGCAGTACTTC. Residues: CASSQVSSGQSSYEQYF.

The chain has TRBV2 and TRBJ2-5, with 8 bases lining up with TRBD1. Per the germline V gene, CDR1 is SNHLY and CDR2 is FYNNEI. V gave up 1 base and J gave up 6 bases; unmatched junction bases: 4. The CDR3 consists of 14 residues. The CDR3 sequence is CASSEDRTGQTQYF. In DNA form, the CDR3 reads TGTGCCAGCAGTGAAGACAGGACAGGGCAGACCCAGTACTTC.

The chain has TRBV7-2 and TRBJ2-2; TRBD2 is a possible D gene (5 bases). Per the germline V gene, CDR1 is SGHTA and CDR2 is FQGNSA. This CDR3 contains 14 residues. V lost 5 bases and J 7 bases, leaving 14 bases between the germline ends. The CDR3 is CASSPRRGIGELFF. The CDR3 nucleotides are TGTGCCAGCAGCCCCCGCCGGGGAATCGGGGAGCTGTTTTTT.

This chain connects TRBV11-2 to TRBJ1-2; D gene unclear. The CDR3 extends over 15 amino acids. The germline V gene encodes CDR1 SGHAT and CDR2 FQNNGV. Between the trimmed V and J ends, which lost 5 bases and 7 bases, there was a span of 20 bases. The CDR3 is CASSPSDRAIGGYTF. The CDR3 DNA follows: TGTGCCAGCAGCCCTTCGGACCGGGCCATCGGTGGCTACACCTTC.

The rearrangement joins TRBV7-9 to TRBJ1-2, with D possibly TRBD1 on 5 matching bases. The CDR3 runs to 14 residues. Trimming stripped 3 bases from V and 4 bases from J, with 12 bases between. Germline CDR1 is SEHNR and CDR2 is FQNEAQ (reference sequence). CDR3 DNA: TGTGCCAGCAGCTTGGCCGGGACCATCTATGGCTACACCTTC. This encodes CASSLAGTIYGYTF.

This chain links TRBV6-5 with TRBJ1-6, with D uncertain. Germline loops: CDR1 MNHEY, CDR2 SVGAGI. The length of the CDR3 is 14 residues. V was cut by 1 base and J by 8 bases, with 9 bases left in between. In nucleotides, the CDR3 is TGTGCCAGCAGTTACTTAGGACTCTATTCACCCCTCCACTTT. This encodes CASSYLGLYSPLHF.

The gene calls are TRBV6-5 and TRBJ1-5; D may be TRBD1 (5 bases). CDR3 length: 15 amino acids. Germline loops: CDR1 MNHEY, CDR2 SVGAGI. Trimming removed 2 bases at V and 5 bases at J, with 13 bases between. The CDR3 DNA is TGTGCCAGCAGTTACGGGGGAGGACCGGATCAGCCCCAGCATTTT. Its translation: CASSYGGGPDQPQHF.

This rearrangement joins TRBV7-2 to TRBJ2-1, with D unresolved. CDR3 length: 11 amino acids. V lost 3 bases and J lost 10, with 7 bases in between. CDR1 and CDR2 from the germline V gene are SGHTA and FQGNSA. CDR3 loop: CASSLVWEQFF. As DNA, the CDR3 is TGTGCCAGCAGCTTGGTATGGGAGCAGTTCTTC.

Here the CDR3 reads CASSQRVGGLYNEQFF. The CDR3 region has the DNA TGTGCCAGCAGTCAACGGGTCGGGGGCCTCTACAATGAGCAGTTCTTC. This chain links TRBV6-6 with TRBJ2-1; D tentatively fits TRBD1 or TRBD2 (6 bases each). V was trimmed by 5 bases and J by 3 bases, leaving 17 bases between them. The CDR3 is 16 residues long. Germline-derived CDR1 and CDR2 are MNHNY and SVGAGI (reference sequence).

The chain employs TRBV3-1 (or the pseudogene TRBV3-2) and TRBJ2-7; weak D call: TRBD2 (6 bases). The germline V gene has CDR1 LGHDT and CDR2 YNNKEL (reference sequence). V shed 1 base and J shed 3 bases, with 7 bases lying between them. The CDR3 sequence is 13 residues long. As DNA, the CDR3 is TGTGCCAGCAGCCAAGGGGGGGTCTACGAGCAGTACTTC. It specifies CASSQGGVYEQYF.

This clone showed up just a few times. CDR3 DNA: TGTGCCAGCAGTCCCAGGGGGCGCGGAGCTTTCTTT. Translating gives CASSPRGRGAFF. The gene calls are TRBV6-2 or TRBV6-3 and TRBJ1-1; 8 bases line up with TRBD1. The CDR3 extends over 12 amino acids. Trimming at V came to 5 bases and at J to 10 bases, leaving 6 bases not matched to a gene. Looked up from germline, CDR1 is MNHEY and CDR2 is SVGEGT.

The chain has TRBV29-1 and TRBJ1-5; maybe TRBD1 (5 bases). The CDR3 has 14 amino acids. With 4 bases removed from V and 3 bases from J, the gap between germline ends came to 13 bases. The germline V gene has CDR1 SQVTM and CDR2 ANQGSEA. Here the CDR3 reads CSVGFQGFNQPQHF. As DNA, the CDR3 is TGCAGCGTTGGATTTCAGGGATTCAATCAGCCCCAGCATTTT.

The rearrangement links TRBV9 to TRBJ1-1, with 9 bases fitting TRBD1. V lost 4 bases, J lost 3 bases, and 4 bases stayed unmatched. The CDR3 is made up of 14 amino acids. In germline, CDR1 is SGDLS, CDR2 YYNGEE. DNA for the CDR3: TGTGCCAGCAGCAAACGACAGGGGGACACTGAAGCTTTCTTT. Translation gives CASSKRQGDTEAFF.

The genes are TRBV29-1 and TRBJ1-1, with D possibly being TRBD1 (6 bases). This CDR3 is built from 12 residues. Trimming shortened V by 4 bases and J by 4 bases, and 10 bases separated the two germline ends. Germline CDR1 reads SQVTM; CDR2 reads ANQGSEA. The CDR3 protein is CSVAGGATEAFF. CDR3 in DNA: TGCAGCGTTGCTGGGGGGGCCACTGAAGCTTTCTTT.

The CDR3 nucleotides read TGTGCCAGCAGCCCTCAGGGGGATCTTGAAGCTTTCTTT. Its protein product is CASSPQGDLEAFF. V is TRBV14 and J is TRBJ1-1, with 7 positions matching TRBD1. This CDR3 has 13 residues. V was clipped by 4 bases and J by 7 bases; unmatched bases: 6. Germline values: CDR1 SGHDN, CDR2 FVKESK.

The CDR3 coding sequence is TGTGCCAGCAGCGAAGGGTGGCAAAACTATGGCTACACCTTC. Protein: CASSEGWQNYGYTF. The chain couples TRBV7-2 to TRBJ1-2; D not resolved. The CDR3 runs to 14 residues. In germline, CDR1 is SGHTA, CDR2 FQGNSA. Deletions cut 5 bases from V and 2 bases from J, with 12 bases between.

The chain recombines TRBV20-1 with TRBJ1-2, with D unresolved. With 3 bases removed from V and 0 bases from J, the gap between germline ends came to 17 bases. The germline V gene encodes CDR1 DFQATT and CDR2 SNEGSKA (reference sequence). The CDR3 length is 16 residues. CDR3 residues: CSASKGGVGANYGYTF. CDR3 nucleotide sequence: TGCAGTGCTAGTAAGGGCGGGGTAGGAGCTAACTATGGCTACACCTTC.

The CDR3 protein is CASSLEYGASTDTQYF. CDR3 in DNA: TGTGCCAGCAGCTTAGAGTACGGGGCTAGCACAGATACGCAGTATTTT. The chain combines TRBV11-2 with TRBJ2-3; D is possibly TRBD1 or TRBD2 (5 bases each). Trimming removed 0 bases from V and 0 bases from J, with 10 bases in between. Looked up from germline, CDR1 is SGHAT and CDR2 is FQNNGV. CDR3 length: 16 amino acids.

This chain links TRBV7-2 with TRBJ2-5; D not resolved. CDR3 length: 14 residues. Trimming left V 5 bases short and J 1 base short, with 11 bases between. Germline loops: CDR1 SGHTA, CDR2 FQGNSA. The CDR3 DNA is TGTGCCAGCAGCCCACCCCCGGGCCAAGAGACCCAGTACTTC. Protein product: CASSPPPGQETQYF. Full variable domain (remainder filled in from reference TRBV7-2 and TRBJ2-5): GAGVSQSPSNKVTEKGKDVELRCDPISGHTALYWYRQSLGQGLEFLIYFQGNSAPDKSGLPSDRFSAERTGGSVSTLTIQRTQQEDSAVYLCASSPPPGQETQYFGPGTRLLVL.

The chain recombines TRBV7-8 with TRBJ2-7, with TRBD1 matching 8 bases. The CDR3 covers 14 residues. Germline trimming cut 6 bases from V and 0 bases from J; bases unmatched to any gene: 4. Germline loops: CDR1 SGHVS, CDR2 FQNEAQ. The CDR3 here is CASRTGQASYEQYF. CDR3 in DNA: TGTGCCAGCAGGACGGGACAGGCCTCCTACGAGCAGTACTTC.

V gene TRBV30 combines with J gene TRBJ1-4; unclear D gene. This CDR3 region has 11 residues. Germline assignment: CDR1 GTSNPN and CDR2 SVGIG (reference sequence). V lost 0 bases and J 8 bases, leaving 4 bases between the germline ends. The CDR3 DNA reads TGTGCCTGGAGTGTACAGGAAAAACTGTTTTTT. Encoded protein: CAWSVQEKLFF.

The CDR3 DNA reads TGTGCCCTCTCGGGACCTGGAAACACCATATATTTT. It encodes CALSGPGNTIYF. This chain uses TRBV19 with TRBJ1-3; D possibly corresponds to TRBD1 (5 bases). Trimming took 11 bases from V and 2 from J, leaving 10 bases between them. Germline V CDR1 and CDR2: LNHDA, SQIVND (reference sequence). The CDR3 is 12 residues long.

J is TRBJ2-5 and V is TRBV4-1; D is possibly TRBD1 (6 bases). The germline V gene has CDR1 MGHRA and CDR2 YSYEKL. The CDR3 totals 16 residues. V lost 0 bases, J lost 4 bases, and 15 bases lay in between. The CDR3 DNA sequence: TGCGCCAGCAGCCAAGATGGTTGGGGGCTACGAGAGACCCAGTACTTC. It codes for CASSQDGWGLRETQYF.